This T cell receptor beta chain was identified during a study of T cells in Graves' hyperthyroidism and ophthalmopathy. Whole-study results and caveats: Among clonotypes expanded in thyroid above 0.001, most were also found in blood.

The investigators amplified TCR beta CDR3 regions from RNA transcripts. Primed by the HTBI set, a first-round RT-PCR was run on the TCR CDR3. MiXCR was run by TCRdb on the multiplex PCR reads, yielding one entry per CDR3 protein. Among about 840,000 distinct CDR3 sequences, about two fifths were seen once, and the ten largest hold about 8.9%. Germline loops: CDR1 SGHAT, CDR2 FQDESV (reference sequence). CDR3 length: 13 residues. The ends were cut back, 3 bases at V and 4 bases at J, with 9 bases in the middle. Comments on this clonotype: Its antigen is unidentified.

The receptor's source is a man between 18 and 35 years old with Graves' hyperthyroidism. The chain has TRBV11-1 and TRBJ1-2, with D possibly TRBD1 on 6 matching bases. Sequencing used blood. CDR3 bases: TGTGCCAGCAGCTTTCCGGACAGCTATGGCTACACCTTC. Its translation is CASSFPDSYGYTF.